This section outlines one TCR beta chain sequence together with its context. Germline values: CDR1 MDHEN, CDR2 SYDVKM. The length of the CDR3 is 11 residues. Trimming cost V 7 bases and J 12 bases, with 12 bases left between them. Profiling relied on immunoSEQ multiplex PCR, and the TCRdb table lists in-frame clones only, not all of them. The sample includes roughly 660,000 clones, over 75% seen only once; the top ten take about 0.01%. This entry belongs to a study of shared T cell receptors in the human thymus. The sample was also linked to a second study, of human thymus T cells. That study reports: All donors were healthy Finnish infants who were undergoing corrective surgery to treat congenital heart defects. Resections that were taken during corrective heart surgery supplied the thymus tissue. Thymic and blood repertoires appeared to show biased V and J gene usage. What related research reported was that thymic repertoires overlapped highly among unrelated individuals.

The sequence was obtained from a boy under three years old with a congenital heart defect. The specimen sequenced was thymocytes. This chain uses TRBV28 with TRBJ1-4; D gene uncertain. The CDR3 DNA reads TGTGCCAGCACCGAGAGGAAGGAACTGTTTTTT. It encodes CASTERKELFF.